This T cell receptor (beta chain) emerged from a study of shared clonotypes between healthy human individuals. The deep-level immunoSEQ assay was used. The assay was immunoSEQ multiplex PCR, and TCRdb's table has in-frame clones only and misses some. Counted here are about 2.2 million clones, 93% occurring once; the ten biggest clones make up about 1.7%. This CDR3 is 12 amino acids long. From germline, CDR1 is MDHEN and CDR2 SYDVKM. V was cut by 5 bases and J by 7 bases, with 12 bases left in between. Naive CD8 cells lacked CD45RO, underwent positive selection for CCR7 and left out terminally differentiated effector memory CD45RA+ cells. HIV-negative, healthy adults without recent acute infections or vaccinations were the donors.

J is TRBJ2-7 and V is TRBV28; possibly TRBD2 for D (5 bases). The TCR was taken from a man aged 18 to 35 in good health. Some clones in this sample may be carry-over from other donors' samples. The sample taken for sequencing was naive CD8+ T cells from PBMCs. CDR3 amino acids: CASSATPGEQYF. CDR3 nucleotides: TGTGCCAGCAGTGCGACCCCGGGGGAGCAGTACTTC.